A selection of T cell receptor beta chains follows, all from one sample in a study of OX40 agonist ivuxolimab in advanced cancers. Repertoires were generated with immunoSEQ multiplex PCR, while TCRdb's copy carries only in-frame clones and drops some. This sample carries some 58,000 clones, about 91% of them seen once, and the ten largest clones take around 2%. Specimen: CD4+ or CD8+ T cells sorted from blood, collected in a trial of the OX40 agonist ivuxolimab. All receptors come from an adult with an advanced solid tumor such as melanoma, head and neck, liver or kidney cancer. Both conserved end residues are part of each CDR3. Fields, in order: J gene, clone size, D gene, V gene, CDR3 protein, CDR3 DNA. The D gene is left open where the match is weak. Part of the rows lack a size; the others show once, few, many or a class for expanded clones.

TRBJ2-5,NA,TRBD2,TRBV10-2,CASTGGRGQETQYF,TGCGCCAGCACCGGAGGGCGGGGGCAAGAGACCCAGTACTTC
TRBJ1-3,NA,TRBD1,TRBV18,CASSMGQGAGNTIYF,TGTGCCAGCTCAATGGGACAGGGCGCTGGAAACACCATATATTTT
TRBJ2-1,NA,TRBD1,TRBV19,CASAGTGGFSEQFF,TGTGCCAGCGCCGGGACAGGGGGCTTTAGTGAGCAGTTCTTC
TRBJ2-7,NA,NA,TRBV19,CASSAGFERFYEQYF,TGTGCCAGTAGTGCGGGGTTTGAGCGGTTCTACGAGCAGTACTTC
TRBJ2-7,NA,NA,TRBV14,CASSQEDFPGFEQYF,TGTGCCAGCAGCCAAGAAGACTTCCCGGGCTTCGAGCAGTACTTC
TRBJ2-2,NA,NA,TRBV9,CASSVRGGPLTGELFF,TGTGCCAGCAGCGTTCGTGGGGGCCCCCTCACCGGGGAGCTGTTTTTT
TRBJ2-2,NA,NA,TRBV6-6,CASRPPLNRGTGELFF,TGTGCCAGCAGGCCACCATTGAACAGAGGAACCGGGGAGCTGTTTTTT
TRBJ2-7,NA,NA,TRBV29-1,CSVSVGPPYEQYF,TGCAGCGTCTCCGTGGGTCCCCCCTACGAGCAGTACTTC
TRBJ2-3,NA,NA,TRBV2,CASRETEYTDTQYF,TGTGCCAGCAGGGAGACAGAATACACAGATACGCAGTATTTT
TRBJ2-3,NA,TRBD1,TRBV10-3,CAISLTGSLSDTQYF,TGTGCCATCAGTCTGACAGGGTCTCTCTCAGATACGCAGTATTTT
TRBJ2-1,NA,TRBD2,TRBV2,CASRRLAGFYNEQFF,TGTGCCAGCAGGAGACTAGCGGGATTTTACAATGAGCAGTTCTTC
TRBJ2-3,NA,TRBD2,TRBV5-1,CASSFGTSGVSDTQYF,TGCGCCAGCAGCTTCGGGACTAGCGGGGTATCAGATACGCAGTATTTT
TRBJ1-4,NA,NA,TRBV25-1,CATGGPGYGKLFF,TGTGCCACCGGGGGACCCGGATATGGGAAACTGTTTTTT
TRBJ2-6,NA,NA,TRBV6-1,CASSAPVTVSGANVLTF,TGTGCCAGCAGTGCCCCAGTCACAGTCTCTGGGGCCAACGTCCTGACTTTC
TRBJ1-1,NA,TRBD1,TRBV2,CASREGTGVMNTEAFF,TGTGCCAGCAGGGAGGGGACAGGGGTCATGAACACTGAAGCTTTCTTT
TRBJ2-7,NA,TRBD2,TRBV11-2,CASSSGLAGGFEQYF,TGTGCCAGCAGCTCGGGACTAGCGGGAGGATTCGAGCAGTACTTC
TRBJ2-5,NA,NA,TRBV5-6,CASSLAAWETQYF,TGTGCCAGCAGCTTGGCCGCGTGGGAGACCCAGTACTTC
TRBJ2-2,NA,NA,TRBV30,CAWNRGGLDTGELFF,TGTGCCTGGAATAGAGGGGGGCTTGACACCGGGGAGCTGTTTTTT
TRBJ1-3,NA,NA,TRBV30,CAWRDHRAFSGNTIYF,TGTGCCTGGCGGGACCACAGGGCTTTCTCTGGAAACACCATATATTTT
TRBJ2-7,NA,NA,TRBV4-2,CASSQESVGVSYEQYF,TGTGCCAGCAGCCAAGAGTCTGTGGGGGTCTCCTACGAGCAGTACTTC
TRBJ2-5,NA,NA,TRBV11-1,CASSINTGSGETQYF,TGTGCCAGCAGTATAAATACAGGGTCGGGGGAGACCCAGTACTTC
TRBJ2-7,NA,NA,TRBV19,CASSKGLLAYEQYF,TGTGCCAGTAGTAAGGGCCTACTAGCCTACGAGCAGTACTTC
TRBJ2-7,NA,TRBD2,TRBV10-1,CASRPPWEGGDSYEQYF,TGCGCCAGCAGGCCTCCGTGGGAGGGAGGGGATTCCTACGAGCAGTACTTC
TRBJ2-3,NA,NA,TRBV5-4,CASSLEGSDTQYF,TGTGCCAGCAGCTTGGAAGGGTCAGATACGCAGTATTTT
TRBJ2-3,NA,TRBD1,TRBV19,CASSMPRDRGTDTQYF,TGTGCCAGTAGTATGCCCCGGGACAGGGGGACAGATACGCAGTATTTT
TRBJ1-2,NA,NA,TRBV10-3,CAISGGSQNSYGYTF,TGTGCCATCAGTGGCGGCAGTCAAAACTCCTATGGCTACACCTTC
TRBJ2-6,NA,NA,TRBV28,CASSLEAYSGANVLTF,TGTGCCAGCAGTTTGGAAGCCTACTCTGGGGCCAACGTCCTGACTTTC
TRBJ2-3,NA,TRBD2,TRBV6-1,CASSEAPPLLAGGTDTQYF,TGTGCCAGCAGTGAAGCCCCCCCCTTACTAGCGGGAGGCACAGATACGCAGTATTTT
TRBJ1-1,once,NA,TRBV28,CASSLSLVESRAFF,TGTGCCAGCAGTTTGTCTTTAGTCGAGTCGCGAGCTTTCTTT
TRBJ1-2,NA,TRBD1,TRBV9,CASSAEGARSYGYTF,TGTGCCAGCAGCGCCGAGGGGGCCCGGAGCTATGGCTACACCTTC
TRBJ2-2,NA,TRBD2,TRBV30,CAWSPIWLAGGPGTGELFF,TGTGCCTGGTCCCCCATTTGGCTAGCGGGGGGGCCAGGCACCGGGGAGCTGTTTTTT
TRBJ1-1,NA,NA,TRBV4-1,CASSQGYTGNTEAFF,TGCGCCAGCAGCCAAGGCTATACGGGGAACACTGAAGCTTTCTTT
TRBJ1-2,NA,NA,TRBV5-1,CASSLDGYYGYTF,TGCGCCAGCAGCTTGGATGGGTACTATGGCTACACCTTC
TRBJ2-7,NA,NA,TRBV6-6,CASSLEGRGQYF,TGTGCCAGCAGCCTCGAGGGCAGGGGGCAGTACTTC
TRBJ1-6,NA,NA,TRBV28,CASSLTAPGIGSPLHF,TGTGCCAGCAGTTTAACGGCCCCTGGGATTGGCTCACCCCTCCACTTT